A selection of T cell receptor beta chains follows, all from one sample in a study of blood T cell repertoires in COVID-19. Generated by immunoSEQ multiplex PCR, the TCRdb table keeps only in-frame clones and is missing some. The profile shows about 59,000 clones, around 79% of them singletons. Sequenced material: peripheral blood. The receptor set was obtained from a woman in her forties or fifties with active or convalescent COVID-19. Each CDR3 is given with its conserved first and last residue. A D gene is named only where the DNA matches it firmly. Expanded clones are given a class, and other clones once, few, many or no size at all.

v_call	j_call	d_call	clone_size	cdr3_aa	cdr3_nt
TRBV27	TRBJ2-1	TRBD1	NA	CASSQKGTPQGAHNEQFF	TGTGCCAGCAGCCAAAAAGGGACCCCCCAGGGGGCTCACAATGAGCAGTTCTTC
TRBV5-1	TRBJ2-1	NA	NA	CASSFAEAGNEQFF	TGCGCCAGCAGCTTTGCCGAGGCGGGCAATGAGCAGTTCTTC
TRBV2	TRBJ2-5	TRBD2	NA	CASSRTSAGYQETQYF	TGTGCCAGCAGCCGGACTAGCGCTGGGTACCAAGAGACCCAGTACTTC
TRBV6-1	TRBJ2-7	TRBD1	NA	CASSEWGQGLTYEQYF	TGTGCCAGCAGTGAGTGGGGACAGGGACTGACCTACGAGCAGTACTTC
TRBV7-6	TRBJ2-5	NA	NA	CASSLAVQETQYF	TGTGCCAGCAGCTTGGCAGTACAAGAGACCCAGTACTTC
TRBV19	TRBJ2-1	TRBD1	NA	CASSIGSGGGINEQFF	TGTGCCAGTAGTATAGGGTCAGGGGGTGGGATAAATGAGCAGTTCTTC
TRBV27	TRBJ2-7	TRBD2	NA	CASSKRPGLAGDEQYF	TGTGCCAGCAGTAAGCGCCCGGGACTAGCGGGAGACGAGCAGTACTTC
TRBV7-6	TRBJ1-4	TRBD1	NA	CASSTGQAEKLFF	TGTGCCAGCAGCACCGGACAGGCTGAAAAACTGTTTTTT
TRBV7-2	TRBJ2-3	TRBD2	NA	CASSLEVWTSADTQYF	TGTGCCAGCAGCTTAGAGGTCTGGACTAGCGCAGATACGCAGTATTTT
TRBV30	TRBJ1-6	NA	NA	CAWSVGSSYNSPLHF	TGTGCCTGGAGTGTCGGGAGCTCCTATAATTCACCCCTCCACTTT
TRBV9	TRBJ1-3	NA	NA	CASSAQGSSGNTIYF	TGTGCCAGCAGCGCCCAGGGGAGCTCTGGAAACACCATATATTTT
TRBV10-1	TRBJ2-2	NA	NA	CASSEGGFAGELFF	TGCGCCAGCAGTGAGGGGGGGTTCGCCGGGGAGCTGTTTTTT
TRBV3-1/TRBV3-2	TRBJ1-6	TRBD1	many	CASSPTGQGNSPLHF	TGTGCCAGCAGCCCCACGGGACAGGGCAATTCACCCCTCCACTTT
TRBV12-3/TRBV12-4	TRBJ2-1	TRBD1	NA	CASQGAGEQFF	TGTGCCAGCCAGGGGGCCGGTGAGCAGTTCTTC
TRBV12-3/TRBV12-4	TRBJ2-1	NA	NA	CASSTEITMKQFF	TGTGCCAGCAGTACGGAGATTACAATGAAGCAGTTCTTC
TRBV10-1	TRBJ2-1	TRBD2	NA	CASSDEAGGDEQFF	TGCGCCAGCAGTGACGAAGCGGGAGGGGATGAGCAGTTCTTC
TRBV3-1/TRBV3-2	TRBJ1-2	TRBD1	once	CASSQMGQGNGYTF	TGTGCCAGCAGCCAAATGGGACAGGGGAATGGCTACACCTTC
TRBV5-3	TRBJ2-2	NA	NA	CARSLVADTGELFF	TGTGCCAGAAGCTTGGTAGCGGATACCGGGGAGCTGTTTTTT
TRBV28	TRBJ2-1	TRBD1	few	CASSFRDRRNEQFF	TGTGCCAGCAGTTTCCGGGACAGGAGAAATGAGCAGTTCTTC
TRBV3-1/TRBV3-2	TRBJ2-7	TRBD2	NA	CASSQGLLAEYEQYF	TGTGCCAGCAGCCAGGGCTTGCTAGCGGAGTACGAGCAGTACTTC